The 10 T cell receptor beta chains given below trace back to one sample, sequenced in a study of metastatic and nonmetastatic thyroid tumors. TCRdb reanalyzed the PCR reads via MiXCR. This sample has tens of thousands of clones, with about 20% found just once. Before thyroid surgery, none of the patients had received any treatment. The sample was adjacent normal tissue. These receptor sequences come from a female donor with papillary thyroid cancer or a benign thyroid nodule (not recorded which). Some clones in this sample may be carry-over from other donors' samples.

This clone has only a few counts. The chain combines TRBV15 with TRBJ1-4, with a tentative D call TRBD1 (5 bases). With 0 bases removed from V and 0 bases from J, the gap between germline ends came to 8 bases. This CDR3 has 16 residues. Germline loops: CDR1 LNHNV, CDR2 YYDKDF (reference sequence). The CDR3 DNA is TGTGCCACCAGCAGAGATAGAGGGGCAACTAATGAAAAACTGTTTTTT. The encoded protein is CATSRDRGATNEKLFF.

Ten or more counts support this clone. V and J are TRBV2 and TRBJ1-6; 8 bases fit TRBD1. V trimming: 8 bases; J trimming: 4 bases; junction bases outside the gene matches: 10. Germline loops: CDR1 SNHLY, CDR2 FYNNEI. CDR3 length: 16 residues. The CDR3 sequence is CASSEQGAGYNSPLHF. In DNA, the CDR3 is TGTGCCAGCTCAGAGCAGGGGGCTGGGTATAATTCACCCCTCCACTTT.

The chain carries TRBV20-1 and TRBJ2-5; D is uncertain. V was cut by 3 bases and J by 8 bases, with 13 bases left in between. The CDR3 is 12 amino acids. Germline V CDR1 and CDR2: DFQATT, SNEGSKA (reference sequence). The CDR3 loop is CSASRVRDTQYF. In nucleotides, the CDR3 is TGCAGTGCTAGTAGGGTTCGAGATACCCAGTACTTC.

This clone was counted only a few times. The chain recombines TRBV20-1 with TRBJ1-6, with 10 bases lining up with TRBD1. The trim removed 3 bases at V and 7 bases at J, leaving 3 bases unmatched. The CDR3 has 14 residues. Germline V CDR1 and CDR2: DFQATT, SNEGSKA (reference sequence). CDR3 in DNA: TGCAGTGCTAGTCGGGACAGGGGCAATTCACCCCTCCACTTT. Amino acid sequence: CSASRDRGNSPLHF.

This clone has more than one count but fewer than ten. V and J are TRBV6-1 and TRBJ2-7; the match to TRBD1 covers 7 bases. CDR1 is MNHNS and CDR2 is SASEGT in the germline V gene. This CDR3 is 13 amino acids long. Trimming took 6 bases from V and 7 from J; bases not matched to a gene: 9. The CDR3 nucleotides are TGTGCCAGCAGACGGGACAGTGTTAGGGAGCAGTACTTC. Amino acids: CASRRDSVREQYF.

V usage is TRBV12-3 or TRBV12-4 and J usage is TRBJ2-7; 7 bases map to TRBD1. The CDR3 runs 15 residues. V shed 4 bases, J shed 5 bases, and the junction held 11 bases outside the gene matches. The CDR3 here is CASSSGQSRADEQYF. CDR3 coding DNA: TGTGCCAGCAGTTCGGGACAGTCCAGAGCCGACGAGCAGTACTTC.

The chain uses TRBV4-1 and TRBJ2-7; a weak D match, TRBD2 (5 bases). The length of the CDR3 is 15 residues. Germline CDR1 reads MGHRA; CDR2 reads YSYEKL. The V end lost 1 base, the J end lost 9 bases, and 19 bases lay between the germline ends. The CDR3 bases are TGCGCCAGCAGCCAAGCCACAGTGGGAGAAGTTGCGCAGTACTTC. Its translation: CASSQATVGEVAQYF.

This clone was detected ten times or more. The genes are TRBV7-6 and TRBJ1-6, with 8 nucleotides matching TRBD1. The CDR3 contains 15 residues. Germline V gene sequence: CDR1 SGHVS, CDR2 FNYEAQ. J was trimmed by 7 bases and V by 6 bases; bases with no gene match: 8. The CDR3 sequence: CASRTGTGGNSPLHF. In DNA form, the CDR3 reads TGTGCCAGCAGAACAGGGACAGGCGGGAATTCACCCCTCCACTTT.

A few counts support this clone. The junction and the germline gene differ at one end; a read error may be behind it. V usage is TRBV6-4 and J usage is TRBJ2-1, with D possibly being TRBD1 (5 bases). Germline loops: CDR1 MRHNA, CDR2 SNTAGT. The CDR3 spans 13 residues. CDR3: CVSSDSDNNEHFF. CDR3 nucleotide sequence: TGTGTCAGCAGTGACTCGGACAACAATGAGCATTTCTTC.

As concerns this clone: Additional DNA sequences in this sample encode the identical CDR3. The J gene is TRBJ2-2, the V gene TRBV9; 10 bases map to TRBD1. The length of the CDR3 is 15 residues. In germline, CDR1 is SGDLS, CDR2 YYNGEE. The trim removed 3 bases at V and 5 bases at J, leaving 4 bases unmatched. The CDR3 bases are TGTGCCAGCAGCGGGACAGGGGGTGGGACCGGGGAGCTGTTTTTT. This sequence encodes CASSGTGGGTGELFF.